This T cell receptor beta chain was observed in a study of blood T cell repertoires in COVID-19. Study-wide context: From T cells, B-cell-depleted T cells, or PBMCs came the material, which was cDNA or gDNA.

CDR1 and CDR2 from the germline V gene are LGHNA and YNFKEQ. CDR3 size: 20 residues. With V trimmed by 4 bases and J by 0 bases, 12 bases remained unmatched. The data were produced by immunoSEQ multiplex PCR, yet TCRdb's version contains in-frame clones alone and is incomplete. The table has some 380,000 clones, about four fifths seen once. The chain is built from TRBV4-2 and TRBJ2-7; 16 bases are a match to TRBD2. The material sequenced was peripheral blood. This TCR was sampled from a human donor with acute or convalescent COVID-19. The donor label of this sample is uncertain. CDR3 residues: CASSRAAGTSGGAGSYEQYF. The DNA for the CDR3 is TGTGCCAGCAGCCGAGCAGCCGGGACTAGCGGGGGGGCCGGCTCCTACGAGCAGTACTTC.